The 28 T cell receptor beta chains reported below all come from one sample, sequenced in a study of OX40 agonist ivuxolimab in advanced cancers. Libraries were built with the immunoSEQ multiplex PCR assay. TCRdb obtained this table from immuneACCESS and retained in-frame rearrangements with V and J assigned. These tables miss some clones; where compared with another copy, unresolved V genes account for less than half of the shortfall, and the remainder is unexplained. Present in this sample are 15,000 to 20,000 clones, over 75% of which were seen just once. The ten largest clonotypes hold roughly 30% of the sample. Here the sequenced sample was CD4+ or CD8+ T cells sorted from blood, taken in a trial of the OX40 agonist ivuxolimab. These receptors were taken from an adult with an advanced solid tumor such as melanoma, head and neck, liver or kidney cancer.

In this sample, this clone turned up a few times. This chain uses TRBV19 with TRBJ2-2; tentatively, D is TRBD1 (6 bases). Germline-derived CDR1 and CDR2 are LNHDA and SQIVND (reference sequence). The CDR3 is made up of 12 amino acids. V dropped 8 bases and J dropped 5 bases, with 9 bases sitting between them. CDR3 amino acids: CASPGATGELFF. The CDR3 bases are TGTGCCAGTCCAGGGGCGACCGGGGAGCTGTTTTTT.

The chain recombines TRBV6-6 with TRBJ2-7, with no clear D. V lost 7 bases to trimming and J lost 0 bases, with 10 bases between them. This CDR3 comprises 13 residues. Germline assignment: CDR1 MNHNY and CDR2 SVGAGI (reference sequence). The CDR3 sequence is CASTPPGSYEQYF. The CDR3 DNA is TGTGCCAGCACCCCCCCCGGCTCCTACGAGCAGTACTTC.

This chain connects TRBV7-9 to TRBJ1-2; D not resolved. This CDR3 region has 14 residues. V was shortened by 3 bases and J by 5 bases, with 13 bases between the two germline ends. Germline V gives CDR1 SEHNR, CDR2 FQNEAQ (reference sequence). CDR3: CASSFDTAFYGYTF. In DNA form, the CDR3 reads TGTGCCAGCAGCTTCGACACAGCTTTTTATGGCTACACCTTC.

The sample holds a few counts of this clone. This CDR3 reads CSVDGGTEAFF. Here the CDR3 DNA reads TGCAGCGTTGATGGGGGCACTGAAGCTTTCTTT. The J gene is TRBJ1-1, the V gene TRBV29-1; perhaps TRBD1 as D (5 bases). V lost 3 bases and J 4 bases, leaving 6 bases between the germline ends. This CDR3 contains 11 residues. Germline V CDR1 and CDR2: SQVTM, ANQGSEA.

This clone was seen only once. The genes are TRBV28 and TRBJ1-1; D remains ambiguous. This CDR3 has 13 amino acids. The V gene's germline CDR1 is MDHEN and CDR2 SYDVKM. V was trimmed by 6 bases and J by 4 bases, leaving 12 bases between them. CDR3 amino acids: CASSPHRRTEAFF. The DNA of the CDR3 is TGTGCCAGCAGCCCTCACCGGCGCACTGAAGCTTTCTTT.

V is TRBV7-6 and J is TRBJ2-7, with 8 bases that match TRBD1. This CDR3 is built from 15 residues. Germline loops: CDR1 SGHVS, CDR2 FNYEAQ. Trimming cost V 1 base and J 3 bases; bases outside gene matches: 5. Here the CDR3 reads CASSLEGTGFYEQYF. The CDR3 coding sequence is TGTGCCAGCAGCTTAGAAGGGACAGGCTTCTACGAGCAGTACTTC.

This chain links TRBV6-5 with TRBJ2-4; TRBD1 aligns across 7 bases. V dropped 6 bases and J dropped 3; count of bases not matched to a gene: 5. The CDR3 consists of 14 residues. In germline, CDR1 is MNHEY, CDR2 SVGAGI. The DNA for the CDR3 is TGTGCCAGCAGCCCGTGGGACAGCAAAAACATTCAGTACTTC. This sequence encodes CASSPWDSKNIQYF.

The chain joins TRBV29-1 to TRBJ2-2; TRBD1 agrees at 10 bases. CDR3 length: 15 residues. Germline assignment: CDR1 SQVTM and CDR2 ANQGSEA. The trim removed 6 bases at V and 0 bases at J, leaving 4 bases unmatched. CDR3 loop: CSVDGQGANTGELFF. The CDR3 nucleotides are TGCAGCGTCGACGGACAGGGGGCGAACACCGGGGAGCTGTTTTTT.

The J gene is TRBJ2-1, the V gene TRBV21-1; the D call in the table, TRBD2, was not verified against the DNA. TRBV21-1 is tagged as a pseudogene. The CDR3 consists of 16 residues. In nucleotides, the CDR3 is TGTGCCAGCAGCAAAGAGCGTCGGAAGCAGTACAATGAGCAGTTCTTC. Its translation: CASSKERRKQYNEQFF.

The chain employs TRBV7-6 and TRBJ2-7; D may be TRBD1 (7 bases). Germline assignment: CDR1 SGHVS and CDR2 FNYEAQ. The V end lost 3 bases, the J end lost 4 bases, and 13 bases lay between the germline ends. This CDR3 comprises 14 residues. The CDR3 here is CASSFGGGGYEQYF. The CDR3 DNA sequence: TGTGCCAGCAGCTTCGGAGGGGGCGGGTACGAGCAGTACTTC.

The chain links TRBV7-2 to TRBJ2-7; D is perhaps TRBD2 (6 bases). V was clipped by 0 bases and J by 6 bases, with 9 bases between them. Germline CDR1 reads SGHTA; CDR2 reads FQGNSA. The CDR3 length is 13 residues. The CDR3 region is CASSLAGGPEQYF. In nucleotides, the CDR3 is TGTGCCAGCAGCTTAGCGGGAGGTCCCGAGCAGTACTTC.

V is TRBV28 and J is TRBJ2-1; TRBD2 matches at 7 bases. The V and J ends lost 8 bases and 4 bases, in that order; junction bases with no gene match: 8. Germline CDR1 and CDR2: MDHEN and SYDVKM. The CDR3 covers 14 residues. Here the CDR3 DNA reads TGTGCCAGCGCTGAGGCGGGAGAGTACAATGAGCAGTTCTTC. Translation gives CASAEAGEYNEQFF.

The J gene is TRBJ1-1, the V gene TRBV6-5; D is undetermined. CDR1 and CDR2 from the germline V gene are MNHEY and SVGAGI. V shed 0 bases and J shed 1 base, with 9 bases lying between them. This CDR3 comprises 15 residues. CDR3 DNA: TGTGCCAGCAGTTACTCAAGGGCCGGGAACACTGAAGCTTTCTTT. It specifies CASSYSRAGNTEAFF.

The chain recombines TRBV18 with TRBJ2-1, with D possibly TRBD1 on 5 matching bases. Trimming pared 2 bases from V and 5 bases from J, leaving 10 bases between. This CDR3 spans 14 amino acids. Per germline, CDR1 KGHSH and CDR2 LQKENI. CDR3 DNA: TGTGCCAGCTCACCAGAAAGGGGCAACAATGAGCAGTTCTTC. This gives the protein CASSPERGNNEQFF.

The genes are TRBV4-1 and TRBJ2-2; 7 positions agree with TRBD2. Germline V gene lookup returns CDR1 MGHRA and CDR2 YSYEKL. There are 16 residues in the CDR3. V lost 1 base to trimming and J lost 3 bases; unmatched junction nucleotides: 5. This CDR3 is CASSQVTSEDTGELFF. As DNA, the CDR3 is TGCGCCAGCAGCCAAGTCACTAGCGAAGACACCGGGGAGCTGTTTTTT.

This chain links TRBV19 with TRBJ2-2; no reliable D call. V was shortened by 5 bases and J by 7 bases, with 5 bases between the two germline ends. The CDR3 has 11 residues. Germline CDR1 and CDR2: LNHDA and SQIVND (reference sequence). The CDR3 region has the DNA TGTGCCAGTAGTGTATTCGGGGAGCTGTTTTTT. Protein product: CASSVFGELFF.

This chain uses TRBV6-6 with TRBJ2-7; 9 nucleotides agree with TRBD1. The CDR3 consists of 14 residues. Germline-derived CDR1 and CDR2 are MNHNY and SVGAGI (reference sequence). V shed 2 bases, J shed 8 bases, and the junction held 7 bases outside the gene matches. CDR3 nucleotides: TGTGCCAGCAGTTACGAGGGACAGGGAGGACAGCAGTACTTC. It codes for CASSYEGQGGQQYF.

The chain carries TRBV13 and TRBJ2-5, with TRBD1 matching over 7 bases. CDR1 is PRHDT, CDR2 FYEKMQ, per germline (reference sequence). V trimming: 4 bases; J trimming: 5 bases; junction bases outside the gene matches: 4. The CDR3 covers 13 residues. The CDR3 region has the DNA TGTGCCAGCAGCTCAGGGACAGAGGAGACCCAGTACTTC. Protein product: CASSSGTEETQYF.

This chain joins TRBV9 and TRBJ2-3; 8 bases map to TRBD2. Losses at the gene ends were 0 bases for V and 6 bases for J; bases not matched to a gene: 12. Germline CDR1 SGDLS, CDR2 YYNGEE. CDR3 length: 17 residues. CDR3 sequence reads: CASSVAEGLGLRDTQYF. CDR3 coding DNA: TGTGCCAGCAGCGTAGCTGAGGGACTAGGCCTTCGGGATACGCAGTATTTT.

Details on this clone: The junction differs from germline at one of its ends, possibly a read error. The chain has TRBV10-3 and TRBJ2-1, with D perhaps TRBD1 or TRBD2 (5 bases each). CDR3 length: 14 residues. CDR1 ENHRY and CDR2 SYGVKD come from the germline V gene. CDR3 region: CAISDGATYSEQFF. The CDR3, as DNA: TGTGCCATCAGTGACGGGGCCACGTACAGTGAGCAGTTCTTC.

This chain's CDR3 is CASSTRQVLYNEQFF. The CDR3 DNA reads as TGTGCCAGCAGCACCCGACAGGTGCTCTACAATGAGCAGTTCTTC. The chain is built from TRBV7-2 and TRBJ2-1; D may be TRBD1 (6 bases). V was clipped by 5 bases and J by 3 bases, with 14 bases between them. In germline, CDR1 is SGHTA, CDR2 FQGNSA. This CDR3 is 15 amino acids long.

This sequence joins TRBV11-3 and TRBJ1-4, with D unclear. Looked up from germline, CDR1 is SGHNT and CDR2 is YENEEA. The CDR3 extends over 15 amino acids. V shed 0 bases and J shed 5 bases, with 10 bases lying between them. CDR3 DNA sequence: TGTGCCAGCAGCTTAGATCGGTATCCGAATGAAAAACTGTTTTTT. Translation gives CASSLDRYPNEKLFF.

This sequence joins TRBV5-8 and TRBJ2-5, with TRBD1 as a possible D gene (5 bases). Trimming removed 3 bases from V and 5 bases from J, with 17 bases in between. This CDR3 has 15 residues. CDR1 is SGHTS and CDR2 is YDEGEE in the germline V gene. DNA of the CDR3: TGTGCCAGCAGCTCAGGTGCTGGCTCAGGGGAGACCCAGTACTTC. As protein: CASSSGAGSGETQYF.

This clone occurred once. The chain carries TRBV7-8 and TRBJ1-2; 9 bases align to TRBD1. Germline CDR1 SGHVS, CDR2 FQNEAQ. V shed 0 bases and J 5 bases; nucleotides not matched to a gene: 7. The CDR3 is made up of 16 amino acids. CDR3 residues: CASSLARTGAPYGYTF. As DNA, the CDR3 is TGTGCCAGCAGCTTAGCCCGGACAGGGGCCCCTTATGGCTACACCTTC.

The chain uses TRBV28 and TRBJ2-1; 7 bases agree with TRBD2. The germline CDR1 and CDR2 sequences are MDHEN and SYDVKM. The length of the CDR3 is 15 residues. Trimming took 6 bases from V and 0 from J; bases not matched to a gene: 5. CDR3 loop: CASRSGISSYNEQFF. DNA of the CDR3: TGTGCCAGCAGGAGCGGGATCAGCTCCTACAATGAGCAGTTCTTC.

The V gene is TRBV27, the J gene TRBJ2-4; 8 bases line up with TRBD1. The germline V gene encodes CDR1 MNHEY and CDR2 SMNVEV (reference sequence). There are 16 residues in the CDR3. J lost 7 bases, V lost 7 bases, and 15 bases had no gene match. The CDR3: CASIRATRTGCNIQYF. CDR3 bases: TGTGCCAGCATCCGCGCAACCCGGACAGGGTGTAACATTCAGTACTTC.

The chain combines TRBV15 with TRBJ1-5; possible D gene TRBD1, 5 bases. The CDR3 runs to 17 residues. The germline CDR1 and CDR2 sequences are LNHNV and YYDKDF (reference sequence). The ends were cut back, 0 bases at V and 0 bases at J, with 12 bases in the middle. CDR3: CATSRDRGDPSNQPQHF. The CDR3, as DNA: TGTGCCACCAGCAGAGATCGGGGGGACCCTAGCAATCAGCCCCAGCATTTT.

The sample holds one count of this clone. V is TRBV27 and J is TRBJ2-7, with 8 bases identical to TRBD2. Looked up from germline, CDR1 is MNHEY and CDR2 is SMNVEV (reference sequence). This CDR3 comprises 14 residues. J gave up 0 bases and V 5 bases, and 3 bases lay outside the gene matches. Here the CDR3 reads CASSLAGPSYEQYF. In nucleotides, the CDR3 is TGTGCCAGCAGTCTAGCGGGTCCCTCCTACGAGCAGTACTTC.